These 13 T cell receptor beta chains came from one sample sequenced in a study of T-cell reconstitution after alpha-beta-depleted transplantation in children. A TCRbeta library incorporating unique molecular identifiers was prepared. MiXCR was run by TCRdb on the PCR reads, yielding one entry per CDR3 protein. Here the sample spans a few hundred thousand distinct CDR3 sequences, about 9.3% being singletons. The sequences come from PBMCs from the stem cell graft donor, collected from the stem cell graft. Receptors were obtained from a human donor who donated a stem cell graft to a child with acute lymphoblastic leukemia.

In its sample, this clonotype was seen many times. The J gene is TRBJ2-2, the V gene TRBV5-1, with D perhaps TRBD1 (6 bases). Trimming left V 2 bases short and J 5 bases short, with 7 bases between. Germline CDR1 SGHRS, CDR2 YFSETQ. This CDR3 is 13 amino acids long. In nucleotides, the CDR3 is TGCGCCAGCAGCTTCAGGGGTACCGGGGAGCTGTTTTTT. This codes for CASSFRGTGELFF.

J is TRBJ2-7 and V is TRBV20-1; D perhaps matches TRBD2 (5 bases). The germline CDR1 and CDR2 sequences are DFQATT and SNEGSKA (reference sequence). The CDR3 runs to 12 residues. Trimming took off 6 bases at V and 0 bases at J, with 9 bases between the two ends. For the CDR3, the DNA is TGCAGTGCCACAGCGGTCTCCTACGAGCAGTACTTC. Translation: CSATAVSYEQYF.

This chain uses TRBV5-5 with TRBJ2-1, with 11 bases fitting TRBD2. The CDR3 has 17 amino acids. The germline gives CDR1 SGHKS, CDR2 YYEKEE (reference sequence). V dropped 3 bases and J dropped 1; count of bases not matched to a gene: 6. The CDR3 DNA follows: TGTGCCAGCAGCTCGAGTAGCGGGAGGGCTTCCTACAATGAGCAGTTCTTC. Encoded protein: CASSSSSGRASYNEQFF.

V and J are TRBV4-2 and TRBJ1-2, with D unclear. V was shortened by 0 bases and J by 4 bases, with 12 bases between the two germline ends. Germline lookup yields CDR1 LGHNA and CDR2 YNFKEQ. This CDR3 is built from 15 residues. The CDR3 DNA is TGTGCCAGCAGCCAAGATCTAACGGCTTCCTATGGCTACACCTTC. Amino acids: CASSQDLTASYGYTF.

The chain combines TRBV28 with TRBJ2-1, with 9 positions matching TRBD2. The CDR3 consists of 18 residues. The ends lost 6 bases at V and 2 bases at J; junction bases unmatched: 14. Germline values: CDR1 MDHEN, CDR2 SYDVKM. The CDR3 loop reads CASRASSGTMGPYNEQFF. The DNA for the CDR3 is TGTGCCAGCAGGGCGTCTAGCGGGACTATGGGACCCTACAATGAGCAGTTCTTC.

This chain uses TRBV12-3 or TRBV12-4 with TRBJ1-2; no definite D call. Trimming pared 6 bases from V and 0 bases from J, leaving 8 bases between. The CDR3 has 13 amino acids. CDR3 nucleotide sequence: TGTGCCAGCAGCCAAAAAGCTAACTATGGCTACACCTTC. Its protein is CASSQKANYGYTF.

The chain joins TRBV5-8 to TRBJ2-1; D not certain. Germline assignment: CDR1 SGHTS and CDR2 YDEGEE. Trimming removed 0 bases at V and 6 bases at J, with 16 bases between. The CDR3 is 16 residues long. The CDR3 DNA is TGTGCCAGCAGCTTGGGTACCTTGGCAGGTACCAATGAGCAGTTCTTC. Translating gives CASSLGTLAGTNEQFF.

In its sample, this clonotype was seen many times. The chain has TRBV7-9 and TRBJ2-2; D is ambiguous. Trimming removed 5 bases at V and 2 bases at J, with 9 bases between. Germline V gene sequence: CDR1 SEHNR, CDR2 FQNEAQ (reference sequence). The CDR3 runs 14 residues. CDR3 coding DNA: TGTGCCAGCAGCGAGCGAGCCAACACCGGGGAGCTGTTTTTT. Its translation: CASSERANTGELFF.

This rearrangement joins TRBV4-3 to TRBJ2-7, with TRBD2 matching 10 bases. This CDR3 region has 15 residues. CDR1 is LGHNA and CDR2 is YSLEER in the germline V gene. The J segment lost 6 bases and the V segment lost 0 bases, leaving 5 bases of the junction unmatched. The CDR3 nucleotides are TGCGCCAGCAGCCAAGAGAGCGGGAGGGCATTCGAGCAGTACTTC. It codes for CASSQESGRAFEQYF.

The chain recombines TRBV28 with TRBJ2-7; TRBD1 agrees at 10 bases. The CDR3 has 16 residues. Looked up from germline, CDR1 is MDHEN and CDR2 is SYDVKM. J was trimmed by 1 base and V by 4 bases; bases with no gene match: 7. The CDR3 region has the DNA TGTGCCAGCAGTTCCTTGGGACAGGGGAATTCCTACGAGCAGTACTTC. Its translation is CASSSLGQGNSYEQYF.

On this clonotype: This may be a read error, as it is one base from a much larger clone. The V and J genes are TRBV3-1 and TRBJ2-5, with 8 bases fitting TRBD2. Germline CDR1 and CDR2: LGHDT and YNNKEL (reference sequence). The length of the CDR3 is 15 residues. In nucleotides, the CDR3 is TGTGCCAGCAGCTTTAGCGGGACGCGCCAAGGGACCCAGTACTTC. This codes for CASSFSGTRQGTQYF.

This clonotype was observed a few times. V gene TRBV27 combines with J gene TRBJ2-1; 8 bases match TRBD1. CDR1 is MNHEY, CDR2 SMNVEV, per germline (reference sequence). V was clipped by 5 bases and J by 7 bases; unmatched bases: 13. This CDR3 is 16 amino acids long. The CDR3 here is CASSPIQGARGNEQFF. The CDR3 DNA reads TGTGCCAGCAGTCCCATCCAGGGGGCAAGGGGGAATGAGCAGTTCTTC.

This clonotype has only a few counts. The chain recombines TRBV24-1 with TRBJ2-3, with unresolved D. This CDR3 has 13 amino acids. The V end lost 9 bases, the J end lost 2 bases, and 11 bases lay between the germline ends. Germline lookup yields CDR1 KGHDR and CDR2 SFDVKD. The CDR3 loop reads CATSTTHTDTQYF. CDR3 nucleotide sequence: TGTGCCACCTCTACCACTCACACAGATACGCAGTATTTT.